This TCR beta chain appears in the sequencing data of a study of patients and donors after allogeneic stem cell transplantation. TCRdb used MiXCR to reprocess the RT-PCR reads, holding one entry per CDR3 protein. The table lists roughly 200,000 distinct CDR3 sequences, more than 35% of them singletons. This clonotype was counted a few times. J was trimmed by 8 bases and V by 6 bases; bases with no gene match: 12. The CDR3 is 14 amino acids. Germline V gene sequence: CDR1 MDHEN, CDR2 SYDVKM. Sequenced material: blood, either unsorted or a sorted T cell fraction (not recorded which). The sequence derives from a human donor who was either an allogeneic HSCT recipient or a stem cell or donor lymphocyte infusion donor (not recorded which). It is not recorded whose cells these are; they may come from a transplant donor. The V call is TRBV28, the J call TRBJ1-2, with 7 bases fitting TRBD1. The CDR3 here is CASSPDRERGGYTF. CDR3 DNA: TGTGCCAGCAGCCCAGACAGGGAAAGGGGAGGCTACACCTTC.